This is a list of T cell receptor beta chains from one sample in a study of CXCR3-negative and CXCR3-positive naive CD8 T cells. TCRdb re-called the 5' RACE reads and gives one entry per CDR3 protein, without DNA. The sample includes roughly 24,000 distinct CDR3 sequences. Sequenced input: naive CXCR3- CD8+ T cells from blood. The receptors come from a human donor in good health. Some clones in this sample may be carry-over from other donors' samples. The CDR3 runs from the conserved cysteine through the conserved F or W. Where a row states a size, it is once, few, many or the class of an expanded clone; other rows omit it.

cdr3_length	j_call	v_call	clone_size	cdr3_aa
15	TRBJ2-7	TRBV18	-	CASSPGLAGWYEQYF
14	TRBJ1-6	TRBV7-9	-	CASSLVGVGSPLHF
17	TRBJ2-3	TRBV11-3	-	CASSPWTSGTSTDTQYF
13	TRBJ2-7	TRBV4-3	-	CASSQDAGYEQYF
14	TRBJ2-7	TRBV28	-	CASSTPWILYEQYF
15	TRBJ1-1	TRBV6-5	-	CASSPVGLMNTEAFF
15	TRBJ2-7	TRBV12-3/TRBV12-4	-	CASSFPGQASYEQYF
16	TRBJ2-3	TRBV4-3	-	CASSQDLPYSTDTQYF
14	TRBJ2-3	TRBV5-1	-	CASSLQGSGDTQYF
17	TRBJ1-1	TRBV5-1	-	CASSLEQEMSLNTEAFF
12	TRBJ2-7	TRBV29-1	-	CSAEGGSYEQYF
15	TRBJ2-7	TRBV7-3	medium-sized	CASSAIGGTGYEQYF
13	TRBJ2-5	TRBV7-2	-	CASSIRSLETQYF
15	TRBJ2-5	TRBV4-3	-	CASSQRQGEMETQYF
13	TRBJ2-3	TRBV28	-	CASSPDSSFAQYF
15	TRBJ2-3	TRBV9	-	CASSVGQISTDTQYF
17	TRBJ2-1	TRBV5-1	-	CASSLSSGRELYNEQFF
16	TRBJ1-1	TRBV15	-	CATSSDRGLIGTEAFF
15	TRBJ2-1	TRBV5-1	-	CASSSRDPGRNEQFF
15	TRBJ2-7	TRBV7-9	-	CASSAPSGRSYEQYF
14	TRBJ2-2	TRBV2	-	CASSDARDTGELFF
13	TRBJ1-2	TRBV29-1	medium-sized	CSVAGGFDYGYTF
15	TRBJ2-3	TRBV7-3	-	CASSLRGTGTDTQYF
12	TRBJ2-1	TRBV20-1	-	CSASRLANEQFF
15	TRBJ2-7	TRBV29-1	-	CSVEDRETASYEQYF
14	TRBJ2-1	TRBV2	-	CASSDGQEYNEQFF
15	TRBJ2-5	TRBV3-1	-	CASSQDNGLEETQYF
12	TRBJ2-7	TRBV5-1	-	CASSPLGSEQYF
14	TRBJ2-7	TRBV7-9	-	CASSLSDTSYEQYF
14	TRBJ2-5	TRBV6-2/TRBV6-3	-	CASSYTAEQETQYF
16	TRBJ2-1	TRBV27	-	CASSSFSGRSYNEQFF
15	TRBJ1-1	TRBV20-1	-	CSARGGPGGDNEAFF
15	TRBJ2-7	TRBV4-3	-	CASSPAGTSSYEQYF
14	TRBJ2-2	TRBV20-1	-	CSARGEHSTGELFF
16	TRBJ2-5	TRBV7-9	-	CASSDGTSGDKETQYF
15	TRBJ1-3	TRBV5-1	-	CASSQRDRGEYTIYF
12	TRBJ2-7	TRBV10-3	-	CAISENSLEQYF
14	TRBJ1-1	TRBV13	-	CASSPDRSVTEAFF
11	TRBJ1-1	TRBV29-1	-	CSVVTGPEAFF
11	TRBJ2-3	TRBV6-6	-	CASIDTDTQYF
14	TRBJ1-4	TRBV12-3/TRBV12-4	-	CASSWTGTNEKLFF
13	TRBJ2-1	TRBV29-1	-	CSSGTSVHNEQFF
15	TRBJ1-1	TRBV7-3	-	CASSYGTGDNTEAFF
15	TRBJ1-5	TRBV2	medium-sized	CASSELGQRNQPQHF
18	TRBJ1-1	TRBV5-1	-	CASSPPRTGGYGEAEAFF
13	TRBJ2-1	TRBV20-1	-	CSAREVGLAGQFF
17	TRBJ2-7	TRBV6-5	-	CASSYFPPGQGSYEQYF
13	TRBJ2-7	TRBV29-1	-	CSVEDRHGYEQYF
14	TRBJ2-7	TRBV3-1	-	CASSPGTGTYEQYF
14	TRBJ2-7	TRBV20-1	-	CSAREAGGAGEQYF
18	TRBJ2-6	TRBV4-3	-	CASSQEDRGRSGANVLTF
12	TRBJ2-1	TRBV29-1	-	CSVEVRENEQFF
17	TRBJ2-5	TRBV28	-	CASSSPGGVIREETQYF
14	TRBJ1-2	TRBV2	-	CASSEFYRGYGYTF
15	TRBJ2-1	TRBV28	-	CASSAREGVYNEQFF
16	TRBJ2-7	TRBV9	-	CASSVGEGTDTYEQYF
13	TRBJ2-7	TRBV20-1	-	CSARTSGTYEQYF
12	TRBJ2-5	TRBV29-1	-	CSVDEWGETQYF
13	TRBJ2-6	TRBV7-3	-	CASRGSGANVLTF